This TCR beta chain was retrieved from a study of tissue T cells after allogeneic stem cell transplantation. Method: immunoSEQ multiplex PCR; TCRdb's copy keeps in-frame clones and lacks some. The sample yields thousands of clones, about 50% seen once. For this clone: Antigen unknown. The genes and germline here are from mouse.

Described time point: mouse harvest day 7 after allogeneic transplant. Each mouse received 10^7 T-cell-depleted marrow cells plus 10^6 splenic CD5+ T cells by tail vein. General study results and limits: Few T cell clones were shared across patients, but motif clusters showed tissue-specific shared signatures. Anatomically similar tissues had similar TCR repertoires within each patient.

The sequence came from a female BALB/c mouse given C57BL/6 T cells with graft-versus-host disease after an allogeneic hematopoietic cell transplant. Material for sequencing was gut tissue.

Incomplete CDR3 DNA: TGTGCCAGCAGGGGACAGGGGGCTGCCAACGAAAGATTATTT. Translation: CASRGQGAANERLF. The entire CDR3 protein is CASRGQGAANERLFF. The chain has TRBV26 and TRBJ1-4; TRBD1 aligns across 12 bases. The observed sequence ends 1 residue before the CDR3 terminus, with the missing tail filled in from the germline J gene. After removal of 6 bases from V and 3 bases from J, the junction contained 2 bases not matched to a gene. CDR1 KGHPV and CDR2 FQNQEV come from the germline V gene (reference sequence). The CDR3 loop spans 15 amino acids.